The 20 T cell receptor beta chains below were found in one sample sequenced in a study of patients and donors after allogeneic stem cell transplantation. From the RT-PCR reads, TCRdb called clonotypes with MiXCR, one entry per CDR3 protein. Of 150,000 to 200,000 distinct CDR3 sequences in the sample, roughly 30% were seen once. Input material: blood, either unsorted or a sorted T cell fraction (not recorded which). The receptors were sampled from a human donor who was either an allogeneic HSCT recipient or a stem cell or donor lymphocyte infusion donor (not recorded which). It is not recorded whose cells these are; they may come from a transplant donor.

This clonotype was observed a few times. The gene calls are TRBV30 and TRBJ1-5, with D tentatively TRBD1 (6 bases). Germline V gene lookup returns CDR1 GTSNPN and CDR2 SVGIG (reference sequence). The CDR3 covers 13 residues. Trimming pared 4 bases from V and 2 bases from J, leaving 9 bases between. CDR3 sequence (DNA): TGTGCCTGGAACAGGGCGGGCAATCAGCCCCAGCATTTT. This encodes CAWNRAGNQPQHF.

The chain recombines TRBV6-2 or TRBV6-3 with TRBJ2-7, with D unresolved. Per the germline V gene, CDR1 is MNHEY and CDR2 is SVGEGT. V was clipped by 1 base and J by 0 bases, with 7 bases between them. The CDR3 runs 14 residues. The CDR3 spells CASSYLVGSYEQYF. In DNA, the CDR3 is TGTGCCAGCAGTTACTTGGTAGGCTCCTACGAGCAGTACTTC.

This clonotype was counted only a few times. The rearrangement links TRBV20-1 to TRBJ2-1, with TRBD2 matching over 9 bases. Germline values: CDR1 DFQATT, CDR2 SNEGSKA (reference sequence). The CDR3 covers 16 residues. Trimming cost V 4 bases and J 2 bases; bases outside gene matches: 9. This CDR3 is CSATPLIAGAYNEQFF. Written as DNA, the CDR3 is TGCAGTGCTACCCCTCTTATAGCGGGGGCCTACAATGAGCAGTTCTTC.

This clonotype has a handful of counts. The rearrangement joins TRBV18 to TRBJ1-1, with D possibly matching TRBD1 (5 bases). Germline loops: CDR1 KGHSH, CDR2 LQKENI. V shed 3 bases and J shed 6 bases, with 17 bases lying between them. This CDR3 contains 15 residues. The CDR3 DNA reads TGTGCCAGCTCACCCGTTGGGGGGGGAAGGTCTGAAGCTTTCTTT. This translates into CASSPVGGGRSEAFF. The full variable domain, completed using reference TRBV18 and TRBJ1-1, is NAGVMQNPRHLVRRRGQEARLRCSPMKGHSHVYWYRQLPEEGLKFMVYLQKENIIDESGMPKERFSAEFPKEGPSILRIQQVVRGDSAAYFCASSPVGGGRSEAFFGQGTRLTVV.

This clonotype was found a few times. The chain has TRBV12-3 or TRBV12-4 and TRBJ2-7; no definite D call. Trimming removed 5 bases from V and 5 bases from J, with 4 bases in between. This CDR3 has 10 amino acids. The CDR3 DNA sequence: TGTGCCAGCAGTGGGAACGAGCAGTACTTC. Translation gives CASSGNEQYF.

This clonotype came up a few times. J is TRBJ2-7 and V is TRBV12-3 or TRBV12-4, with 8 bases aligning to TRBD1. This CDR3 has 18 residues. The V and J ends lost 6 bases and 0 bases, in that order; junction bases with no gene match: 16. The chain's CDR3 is CASSRVSSGTGSSYEQYF. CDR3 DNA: TGTGCCAGCAGCCGCGTCTCGTCCGGGACAGGCAGCTCCTACGAGCAGTACTTC.

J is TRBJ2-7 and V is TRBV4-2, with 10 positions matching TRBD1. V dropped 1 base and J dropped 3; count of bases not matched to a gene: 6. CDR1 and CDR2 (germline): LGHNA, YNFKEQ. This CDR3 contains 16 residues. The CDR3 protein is CASSQAGTGESYEQYF. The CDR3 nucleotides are TGTGCCAGCAGCCAAGCGGGGACAGGGGAAAGCTACGAGCAGTACTTC.

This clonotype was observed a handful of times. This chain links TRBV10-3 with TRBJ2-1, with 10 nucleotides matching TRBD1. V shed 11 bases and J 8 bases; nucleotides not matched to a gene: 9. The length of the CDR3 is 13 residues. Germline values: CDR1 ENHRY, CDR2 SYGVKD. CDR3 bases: TGTGCCGTGACCCCGGGACAGGGGTATGAGCAGTTCTTC. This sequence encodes CAVTPGQGYEQFF.

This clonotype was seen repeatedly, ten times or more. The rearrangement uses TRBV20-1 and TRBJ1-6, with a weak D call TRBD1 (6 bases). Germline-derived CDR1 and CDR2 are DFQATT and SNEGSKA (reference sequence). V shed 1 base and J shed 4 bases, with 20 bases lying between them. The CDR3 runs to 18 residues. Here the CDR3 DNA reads TGCAGTGCTAGAGGGACCACAGGGAGGACTGCGTATAATTCACCCCTCCACTTT. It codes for CSARGTTGRTAYNSPLHF.

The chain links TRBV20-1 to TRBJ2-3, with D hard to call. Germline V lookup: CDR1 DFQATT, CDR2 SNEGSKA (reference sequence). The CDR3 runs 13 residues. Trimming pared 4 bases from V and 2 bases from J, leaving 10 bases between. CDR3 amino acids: CSAISWDTDTQYF. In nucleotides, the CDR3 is TGCAGTGCTATATCGTGGGACACAGATACGCAGTATTTT.

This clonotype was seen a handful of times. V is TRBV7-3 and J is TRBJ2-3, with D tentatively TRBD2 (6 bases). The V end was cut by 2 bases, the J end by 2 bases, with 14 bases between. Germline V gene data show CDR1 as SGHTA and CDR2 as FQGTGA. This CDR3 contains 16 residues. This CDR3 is CASSLHRDSPTDTQYF. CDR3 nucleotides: TGTGCCAGCAGCTTACACCGGGACTCCCCCACAGATACGCAGTATTTT.

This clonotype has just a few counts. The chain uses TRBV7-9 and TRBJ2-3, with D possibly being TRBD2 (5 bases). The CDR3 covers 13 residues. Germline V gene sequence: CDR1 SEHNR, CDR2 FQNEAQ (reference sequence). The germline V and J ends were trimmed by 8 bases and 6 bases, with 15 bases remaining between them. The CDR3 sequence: CASLPGSEDTQYF. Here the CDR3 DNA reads TGTGCCAGCTTGCCTGGGAGCGAGGATACGCAGTATTTT.

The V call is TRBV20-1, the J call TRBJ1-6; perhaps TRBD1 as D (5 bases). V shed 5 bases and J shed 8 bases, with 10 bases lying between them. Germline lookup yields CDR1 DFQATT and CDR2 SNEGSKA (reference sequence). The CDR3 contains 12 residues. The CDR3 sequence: CSALGAYSPLHF. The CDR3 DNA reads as TGCAGTGCTCTAGGGGCGTATTCACCCCTCCACTTT.

The CDR3: CASSPCIGTNNEKLFF. The CDR3 DNA reads TGTGCCAGCTCACCCTGCATCGGGACAAATAATGAAAAACTGTTTTTT. The rearrangement joins TRBV18 to TRBJ1-4; D is possibly TRBD1 (6 bases). V gave up 3 bases and J gave up 4 bases, with 15 bases separating them. The CDR3 is 16 amino acids. Germline CDR1 is KGHSH and CDR2 is LQKENI.

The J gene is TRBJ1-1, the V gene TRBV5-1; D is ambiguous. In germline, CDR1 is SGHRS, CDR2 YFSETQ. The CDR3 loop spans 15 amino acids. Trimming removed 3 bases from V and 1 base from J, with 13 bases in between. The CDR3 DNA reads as TGCGCCAGCAGCTATTTCTCGACTGCGAACACTGAAGCTTTCTTT. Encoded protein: CASSYFSTANTEAFF.

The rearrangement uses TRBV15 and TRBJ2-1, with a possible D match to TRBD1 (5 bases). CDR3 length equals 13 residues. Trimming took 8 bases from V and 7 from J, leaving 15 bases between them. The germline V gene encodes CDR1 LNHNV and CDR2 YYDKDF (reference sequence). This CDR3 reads CATAVTEGNEQFF. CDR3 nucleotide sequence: TGTGCCACCGCCGTGACAGAAGGGAATGAGCAGTTCTTC.

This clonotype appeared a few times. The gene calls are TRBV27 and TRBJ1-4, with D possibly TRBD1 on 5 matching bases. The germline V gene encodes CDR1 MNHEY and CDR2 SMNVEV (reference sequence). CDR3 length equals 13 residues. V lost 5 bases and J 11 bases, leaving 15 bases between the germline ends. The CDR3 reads CASSPRGGVKLFF. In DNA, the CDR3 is TGTGCCAGCAGTCCTCGTGGAGGGGTGAAACTGTTTTTT.

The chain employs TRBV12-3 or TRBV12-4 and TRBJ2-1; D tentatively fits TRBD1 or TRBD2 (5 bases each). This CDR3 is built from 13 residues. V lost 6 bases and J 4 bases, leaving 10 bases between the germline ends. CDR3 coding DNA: TGTGCCAGCAGCCTCAGGGAGTACAATGAGCAGTTCTTC. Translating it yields CASSLREYNEQFF.

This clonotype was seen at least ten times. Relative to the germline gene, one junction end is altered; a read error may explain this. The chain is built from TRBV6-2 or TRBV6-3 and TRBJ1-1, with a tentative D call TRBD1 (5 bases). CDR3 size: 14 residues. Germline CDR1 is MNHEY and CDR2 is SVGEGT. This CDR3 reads CASSWGTVNTEAFF. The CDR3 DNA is TGTGCCAGCAGTTGGGGCACCGTGAATACTGAAGCTTTCTTT.

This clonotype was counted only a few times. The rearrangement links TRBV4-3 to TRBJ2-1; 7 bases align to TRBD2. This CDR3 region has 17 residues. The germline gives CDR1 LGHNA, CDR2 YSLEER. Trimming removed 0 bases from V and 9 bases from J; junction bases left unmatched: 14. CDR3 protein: CASSQDSPRGRKAEQFF. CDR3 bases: TGCGCCAGCAGCCAAGATTCCCCCCGCGGGAGAAAAGCTGAGCAGTTCTTC.